This entry features one T cell receptor (beta chain) sequence. V shed 3 bases and J 12 bases; nucleotides not matched to a gene: 5. From germline, CDR1 is SGDLS and CDR2 YYNGEE. CDR3 length: 13 residues. The data stem from a study of blood T cell repertoires in COVID-19. Study information: Acute-phase and convalescent COVID-19 samples originated in the United States, Italy and Spain.

Methods used by the authors: Estimation of nucleated cell counts relied on the amplification of reference gene primers. Data came from immunoSEQ multiplex PCR; TCRdb stores just in-frame clones and leaves some out. The V and J calls and clone size come from that table; D and trimming were worked out from the DNA. Of some 80,000 clones listed, around 83% were seen once; the top ten hold approximately 33%. Sequencing was carried out using peripheral blood. The chain uses TRBV9 and TRBJ2-1, with 11 bases identical to TRBD2. This receptor was taken from a woman in her 70s with acute or convalescent COVID-19. CDR3 protein: CASSAGLADRQFF. The CDR3 DNA follows: TGTGCCAGCAGCGCGGGACTAGCGGACAGGCAGTTCTTC. The variable domain in full, completed from reference TRBV9 and TRBJ2-1, reads DSGVTQTPKHLITATGQRVTLRCSPRSGDLSVYWYQQSLDQGLQFLIQYYNGEERAKGNILERFSAQQFPDLHSELNLSSLELGDSALYFCASSAGLADRQFFGPGTRLTVL.